The rows below give T cell receptor beta chains drawn from one sample of a study of T cells in pancreatic ductal adenocarcinoma. TCRdb's table, derived via immunoSEQ multiplex PCR, lists solely in-frame clones and lacks some. The top ten hold roughly 3.1% of the sample, which has 100,000 or so clones, about 95% seen once. Sequencing was carried out using PBMCs. The receptors originated from a human donor with pancreatic ductal adenocarcinoma. CDR3s include the opening cysteine and the closing phenylalanine or tryptophan. The order of the fields is clone size, V gene, J gene, D gene, CDR3 protein, CDR3 DNA. A D gene is named only where the DNA matches it firmly. A clone size is listed for some rows: how often the clone was seen (once, few, many), or a class if it is expanded.

clone_size: -
v_call: TRBV28
j_call: TRBJ2-3
d_call: TRBD2
cdr3_aa: CASSTSGGGGTDTQYF
cdr3_nt: TGTGCCAGCAGTACATCGGGAGGAGGAGGCACAGATACGCAGTATTTT

clone_size: -
v_call: TRBV15
j_call: TRBJ2-4
d_call: TRBD2
cdr3_aa: CATSRGRLASTQYF
cdr3_nt: TGTGCCACCAGCAGAGGGAGACTAGCCAGTACTCAGTACTTC

clone_size: -
v_call: TRBV18
j_call: TRBJ1-5
d_call: TRBD1
cdr3_aa: CASSRRTGHDQPQHF
cdr3_nt: TGTGCCAGCTCACGACGGACAGGGCACGATCAGCCCCAGCATTTT

clone_size: -
v_call: TRBV12-1
j_call: TRBJ1-1
d_call: -
cdr3_aa: CASGRGEAFF
cdr3_nt: TGTGCCAGCGGCCGGGGAGAAGCTTTCTTT

clone_size: -
v_call: TRBV7-9
j_call: TRBJ2-7
d_call: -
cdr3_aa: CASRPKTGSYEQYF
cdr3_nt: TGTGCCAGCAGACCAAAGACAGGCTCCTACGAGCAGTACTTC

clone_size: -
v_call: TRBV19
j_call: TRBJ1-1
d_call: TRBD1
cdr3_aa: CASSSTGGMGMEAFF
cdr3_nt: TGTGCCAGTAGTTCAACAGGGGGCATGGGTATGGAAGCTTTCTTT

clone_size: -
v_call: TRBV18
j_call: TRBJ2-3
d_call: -
cdr3_aa: CASSPANVDTQYF
cdr3_nt: TGTGCCAGCTCACCGGCAAACGTAGATACGCAGTATTTT

clone_size: -
v_call: TRBV6-5
j_call: TRBJ1-1
d_call: -
cdr3_aa: CASTEQMNTEAFF
cdr3_nt: TGTGCCAGCACCGAACAGATGAACACTGAAGCTTTCTTT

clone_size: -
v_call: TRBV7-3
j_call: TRBJ2-5
d_call: TRBD2
cdr3_aa: CASSSGGRTEETQYF
cdr3_nt: TGTGCCAGCAGCTCCGGCGGGAGGACGGAAGAGACCCAGTACTTC

clone_size: -
v_call: TRBV28
j_call: TRBJ2-7
d_call: -
cdr3_aa: CASSLGGSGEQYF
cdr3_nt: TGTGCCAGCAGTTTAGGGGGCTCCGGCGAGCAGTACTTC

clone_size: -
v_call: TRBV19
j_call: TRBJ2-2
d_call: TRBD2
cdr3_aa: CASWSSGRAYGELFF
cdr3_nt: TGTGCCAGTTGGAGTAGCGGGAGGGCCTACGGGGAGCTGTTTTTT

clone_size: -
v_call: TRBV4-1
j_call: TRBJ1-1
d_call: -
cdr3_aa: CASSDTYRYPNTEAFF
cdr3_nt: TGCGCCAGCAGCGATACTTACAGATACCCGAACACTGAAGCTTTCTTT

clone_size: -
v_call: TRBV2
j_call: TRBJ2-5
d_call: -
cdr3_aa: CASSPTGGTFQETQYF
cdr3_nt: TGTGCCAGCAGCCCAACTGGCGGCACCTTCCAAGAGACCCAGTACTTC

clone_size: -
v_call: TRBV30
j_call: TRBJ1-3
d_call: -
cdr3_aa: CAWSERGGAFGNTIYF
cdr3_nt: TGTGCCTGGAGTGAACGTGGGGGGGCTTTCGGAAACACCATATATTTT

clone_size: once
v_call: TRBV19
j_call: TRBJ2-7
d_call: TRBD2
cdr3_aa: CASSSPIGAGGQYF
cdr3_nt: TGTGCCAGTAGTAGCCCTATAGGCGCGGGAGGGCAGTACTTC

clone_size: once
v_call: TRBV7-9
j_call: TRBJ2-1
d_call: TRBD2
cdr3_aa: CASSEPGGPSFF
cdr3_nt: TGTGCCAGCAGCGAACCGGGAGGGCCTTCATTCTTC

clone_size: -
v_call: TRBV5-5
j_call: TRBJ2-7
d_call: TRBD2
cdr3_aa: CASSWGLGGSSYEQYF
cdr3_nt: TGTGCCAGCAGCTGGGGACTAGGGGGTAGCTCCTACGAGCAGTACTTC

clone_size: -
v_call: TRBV5-4
j_call: TRBJ1-2
d_call: -
cdr3_aa: CASSLEGRGPSSYGYTF
cdr3_nt: TGTGCCAGCAGCTTGGAGGGGCGGGGCCCGAGTTCCTATGGCTACACCTTC

clone_size: -
v_call: TRBV5-1
j_call: TRBJ1-1
d_call: TRBD1
cdr3_aa: CASSFNSGTGGAEAFF
cdr3_nt: TGCGCCAGCAGCTTCAACTCCGGGACAGGGGGTGCTGAAGCTTTCTTT

clone_size: -
v_call: TRBV4-3
j_call: TRBJ2-7
d_call: -
cdr3_aa: CASSQEVGQSYEQYF
cdr3_nt: TGCGCCAGCAGCCAAGAGGTTGGCCAGTCCTACGAGCAGTACTTC